The 27 T cell receptor beta chains below come from one sample, sequenced in a study of CD8+ T cells in alopecia areata. The treatment here: oral pan-JAK inhibitor, 5-10 mg twice daily. Sequencing templates came from extracted RNA that was reverse transcribed into cDNA. Data came from immunoSEQ multiplex PCR; TCRdb stores just in-frame clones and leaves some out. The table lists a few hundred thousand clones, more than 30% of them singletons. The material was CD4+ T cells sorted from blood, obtained at roughly week 30, from a patient treated with tofacitinib. The receptors originated from a human donor with alopecia areata.

The chain employs TRBV5-4 and TRBJ2-5; 10 nucleotides agree with TRBD2. The CDR3 is 17 residues long. J lost 2 bases, V lost 4 bases, and 11 bases had no gene match. Germline lookup yields CDR1 SGHNT and CDR2 YYREEE (reference sequence). The CDR3 protein is CASSLASGGAGQETQYF. The CDR3 DNA follows: TGTGCCAGCAGCCTCGCGAGCGGGGGGGCCGGACAAGAGACCCAGTACTTC.

Only a few counts were recorded for this clone. The chain carries TRBV15 and TRBJ1-2, with D perhaps matching TRBD1 (6 bases). This CDR3 contains 13 residues. Germline lookup yields CDR1 LNHNV and CDR2 YYDKDF (reference sequence). V lost 8 bases and J lost 4, with 14 bases in between. The DNA for the CDR3 is TGTGCCACCGCCGGGGGGGCAGGCTATGGCTACACCTTC. This encodes CATAGGAGYGYTF.

This clone was detected only a few times. This sequence joins TRBV2 and TRBJ2-7, with D hard to call. V dropped 3 bases and J dropped 4 bases, with 7 bases sitting between them. CDR1 SNHLY and CDR2 FYNNEI come from the germline V gene. This CDR3 contains 12 residues. CDR3 sequence reads: CASSDNNYEQYF. The CDR3 DNA is TGTGCCAGCAGTGACAATAATTACGAGCAGTACTTC.

V usage is TRBV28 and J usage is TRBJ2-1, with D possibly being TRBD2 (5 bases). Germline V gene data show CDR1 as MDHEN and CDR2 as SYDVKM. The germline V and J ends were trimmed by 3 bases and 8 bases, with 11 bases remaining between them. The CDR3 contains 13 residues. The CDR3 reads CASSFSGVDEQFF. The CDR3 nucleotides are TGTGCCAGCAGTTTCTCCGGGGTAGATGAGCAGTTCTTC.

This clone was detected a few times. The gene calls are TRBV7-9 and TRBJ1-2, with 9 bases matching TRBD1. This CDR3 is built from 14 residues. CDR1 is SEHNR, CDR2 FQNEAQ, per germline (reference sequence). The V and J ends lost 6 bases and 4 bases, in that order; junction bases with no gene match: 6. CDR3 in amino acids: CASRPGTGTYGYTF. The CDR3 DNA reads as TGTGCCAGCAGACCCGGGACAGGGACCTATGGCTACACCTTC.

CDR3 sequence (DNA): TGTGCCAGCAGTGAAAGGCAAGGGCGGGTGGGCGAGCAGTACTTC. Its protein is CASSERQGRVGEQYF. V is TRBV2 and J is TRBJ2-7; D is perhaps TRBD2 (5 bases). V lost 2 bases and J lost 6, with 17 bases in between. CDR3 length equals 15 residues. In germline, CDR1 is SNHLY, CDR2 FYNNEI.

The chain links TRBV15 to TRBJ1-3, with a weak D call TRBD1 (5 bases). The CDR3 spans 14 residues. CDR1 and CDR2 (germline): LNHNV, YYDKDF (reference sequence). Trimming shortened V by 8 bases and J by 4 bases, and 15 bases separated the two germline ends. The CDR3: CATGERGSGNTIYF. CDR3 in DNA: TGTGCCACCGGCGAAAGGGGTTCCGGAAACACCATATATTTT. Full variable domain (outside the CDR3, taken from reference TRBV15 and TRBJ1-3): DAMVIQNPRYQVTQFGKPVTLSCSQTLNHNVMYWYQQKSSQAPKLLFHYYDKDFNNEADTPDNFQSRRPNTSFCFLDIRSPGLGDTAMYLCATGERGSGNTIYFGEGSWLTVV.

This clone showed up just a few times. The genes are TRBV29-1 and TRBJ2-5, with D maybe TRBD1 (5 bases). The CDR3 consists of 13 residues. V lost 3 bases to trimming and J lost 1 base, with 9 bases between them. Germline-derived CDR1 and CDR2 are SQVTM and ANQGSEA. For the CDR3, the DNA is TGCAGCGTTGATGGGGCAGTCCAAGAGACCCAGTACTTC. Protein sequence: CSVDGAVQETQYF.

This clone has more than one count but fewer than ten. The rearrangement links TRBV18 to TRBJ2-6, with unresolved D. The CDR3 runs 16 residues. V was clipped by 4 bases and J by 4 bases, with 14 bases between them. Germline V gene lookup returns CDR1 KGHSH and CDR2 LQKENI. The CDR3 nucleotides read TGTGCCAGCTCACTCGTTACCGGCTCGGGGGCCAACGTCCTGACTTTC. It encodes CASSLVTGSGANVLTF. The full variable domain, its missing parts supplied by reference TRBV18 and TRBJ2-6, is NAGVMQNPRHLVRRRGQEARLRCSPMKGHSHVYWYRQLPEEGLKFMVYLQKENIIDESGMPKERFSAEFPKEGPSILRIQQVVRGDSAAYFCASSLVTGSGANVLTFGAGSRLTVL.

The rearrangement links TRBV19 to TRBJ1-5, with D unclear. The CDR3 runs 15 residues. The germline CDR1 and CDR2 sequences are LNHDA and SQIVND (reference sequence). With 10 bases removed from V and 0 bases from J, the gap between germline ends came to 16 bases. CDR3 residues: CATTIGLYSNQPQHF. The CDR3 bases are TGTGCCACCACCATTGGGCTGTATAGCAATCAGCCCCAGCATTTT. Using reference TRBV19 and TRBJ1-5 for the parts outside the CDR3, the full variable domain is DGGITQSPKYLFRKEGQNVTLSCEQNLNHDAMYWYRQDPGQGLRLIYYSQIVNDFQKGDIAEGYSVSREKKESFPLTVTSAQKNPTAFYLCATTIGLYSNQPQHFGDGTRLSIL.

The rearrangement joins TRBV2 to TRBJ1-2; possible D gene TRBD1, 5 bases. The germline V gene encodes CDR1 SNHLY and CDR2 FYNNEI. Trimming cost V 0 bases and J 2 bases, with 7 bases left between them. CDR3 length: 14 amino acids. The DNA of the CDR3 is TGTGCCAGCAGTGAAGCACGACAGAACTATGGCTACACCTTC. Its protein is CASSEARQNYGYTF.

The chain is built from TRBV5-1 and TRBJ2-7; D is possibly TRBD1 or TRBD2 (5 bases each). With 0 bases removed from V and 0 bases from J, the gap between germline ends came to 10 bases. Germline values: CDR1 SGHRS, CDR2 YFSETQ. This CDR3 spans 15 amino acids. This CDR3 reads CASSLAAGSSYEQYF. CDR3 DNA: TGCGCCAGCAGCTTGGCGGCAGGGAGCTCCTACGAGCAGTACTTC.

The V call is TRBV5-4, the J call TRBJ1-2, with 7 bases aligning to TRBD1. V lost 1 base, J lost 4 bases, and 7 bases stayed unmatched. The CDR3 length is 15 residues. The germline V gene encodes CDR1 SGHNT and CDR2 YYREEE (reference sequence). CDR3 sequence: CASSLRQGAAYGYTF. The CDR3 nucleotides are TGTGCCAGCAGCTTGCGACAGGGAGCAGCCTATGGCTACACCTTC.

The rearrangement uses TRBV5-1 and TRBJ1-6; 7 bases fit TRBD1. This CDR3 comprises 14 residues. Per germline, CDR1 SGHRS and CDR2 YFSETQ. The J segment lost 10 bases and the V segment lost 4 bases, leaving 8 bases of the junction unmatched. The CDR3 nucleotides read TGCGCCAGCAGCCGGTGGGACAGCACCTCACCCCTCCACTTT. Its protein product is CASSRWDSTSPLHF.

This clone was counted a few times. J is TRBJ1-3 and V is TRBV4-1; D remains ambiguous. Germline values: CDR1 MGHRA, CDR2 YSYEKL. The CDR3 spans 18 residues. The V end was cut by 1 base, the J end by 0 bases, with 16 bases between. CDR3 residues: CASSQVDLGFGSGNTIYF. The CDR3 DNA reads as TGCGCCAGCAGCCAAGTCGATCTGGGATTTGGCTCTGGAAACACCATATATTTT.

The rearrangement uses TRBV30 and TRBJ1-1; D is undetermined. The germline CDR1 and CDR2 sequences are GTSNPN and SVGIG (reference sequence). This CDR3 contains 13 residues. V lost 4 bases to trimming and J lost 1 base, with 10 bases between them. Here the CDR3 reads CAWNRAGNTEAFF. The CDR3 DNA sequence: TGTGCCTGGAATAGGGCGGGGAACACTGAAGCTTTCTTT.

In nucleotides, the CDR3 is TGCAGCGTTGGAGCAGTCGGCAATCAGCCCCAGCATTTT. Its translation is CSVGAVGNQPQHF. The rearrangement links TRBV29-1 to TRBJ1-5; D not resolved. CDR1 and CDR2 from the germline V gene are SQVTM and ANQGSEA. Trimming cost V 4 bases and J 2 bases, with 9 bases left between them. CDR3 size: 13 residues.

This clone was seen more than once but under ten times. The rearrangement uses TRBV29-1 and TRBJ2-3; D may be TRBD2 (5 bases). The CDR3 runs 14 residues. Deletions cut 3 bases from V and 4 bases from J, with 14 bases between. The germline gives CDR1 SQVTM, CDR2 ANQGSEA. CDR3 protein: CSVEARASSDTQYF. For the CDR3, the DNA is TGCAGCGTTGAGGCTCGTGCTAGCTCAGATACGCAGTATTTT.

The genes are TRBV27 and TRBJ2-5, with D possibly called TRBD1 or TRBD2 (5 bases each). CDR1 and CDR2 from the germline V gene are MNHEY and SMNVEV (reference sequence). The CDR3 is made up of 16 amino acids. Deletions cut 3 bases from V and 2 bases from J, with 16 bases between. This chain's CDR3 is CASSLGERQGQETQYF. The CDR3 region has the DNA TGTGCCAGCAGTTTGGGGGAACGGCAAGGACAAGAGACCCAGTACTTC.

This clone was picked up a small number of times. The genes are TRBV7-9 and TRBJ2-3, with no clear D. CDR3 length equals 15 residues. Germline V gene lookup returns CDR1 SEHNR and CDR2 FQNEAQ (reference sequence). The ends were cut back, 4 bases at V and 1 base at J, with 12 bases in the middle. CDR3 nucleotide sequence: TGTGCCAGCAGCTCGAACCCGTCTGGCACAGATACGCAGTATTTT. It yields the protein CASSSNPSGTDTQYF.

The sample holds a few counts of this clone. This chain uses TRBV5-4 with TRBJ1-3, with a tentative D call TRBD1 (5 bases). V was shortened by 0 bases and J by 4 bases, with 8 bases between the two germline ends. The CDR3 has 14 amino acids. Germline values: CDR1 SGHNT, CDR2 YYREEE (reference sequence). CDR3 sequence reads: CASSLVGGGNTIYF. CDR3 nucleotide sequence: TGTGCCAGCAGCTTGGTTGGGGGAGGAAACACCATATATTTT.

The chain employs TRBV18 and TRBJ2-7; 7 nucleotides line up with TRBD1. CDR1 and CDR2 (germline): KGHSH, LQKENI. This CDR3 region has 14 residues. With V trimmed by 2 bases and J by 7 bases, 8 bases remained unmatched. The CDR3 DNA reads as TGTGCCAGCTCACCAGAGTCAGGGGGAGTGGAGCAGTACTTC. Translating it yields CASSPESGGVEQYF.

CDR3 nucleotides: TGTGCCAGCAGCTTAGGGGGAAGCTCCTATAATTCACCCCTCCACTTT. It codes for CASSLGGSSYNSPLHF. V usage is TRBV7-2 and J usage is TRBJ1-6; D is undetermined. Per germline, CDR1 SGHTA and CDR2 FQGNSA. Trimming took off 1 base at V and 0 bases at J, with 7 bases between the two ends. This CDR3 has 16 residues.

This clone was counted a few times. V usage is TRBV5-1 and J usage is TRBJ2-7, with 9 nucleotides matching TRBD1. Per the germline V gene, CDR1 is SGHRS and CDR2 is YFSETQ. The CDR3 runs 15 residues. V lost 4 bases to trimming and J lost 3 bases; unmatched junction nucleotides: 8. The CDR3 here is CASSPGTGRNYEQYF. The CDR3 DNA reads as TGCGCCAGCAGCCCTGGGACAGGGCGGAACTACGAGCAGTACTTC.

The J gene is TRBJ1-2, the V gene TRBV4-1, with a possible D match to TRBD1 (6 bases). This CDR3 spans 16 amino acids. Germline V lookup: CDR1 MGHRA, CDR2 YSYEKL. V lost 1 base and J 6 bases, leaving 18 bases between the germline ends. The CDR3 loop reads CASSQVVAQGGNGYTF. In DNA form, the CDR3 reads TGCGCCAGCAGCCAAGTCGTAGCACAGGGAGGGAATGGCTACACCTTC.

The chain carries TRBV6-5 and TRBJ2-3, with D perhaps matching TRBD1 or TRBD2 (5 bases each). The V end lost 7 bases, the J end lost 0 bases, and 11 bases lay between the germline ends. This CDR3 is 14 amino acids long. CDR1 MNHEY and CDR2 SVGAGI come from the germline V gene. This CDR3 reads CASTRGASTDTQYF. As DNA, the CDR3 is TGTGCCAGCACGAGAGGGGCGAGCACAGATACGCAGTATTTT.

This clone has just a few counts. The CDR3 here is CASSDGLARNGELFF. CDR3 DNA sequence: TGTGCCAGCAGCGATGGACTAGCGAGGAACGGGGAGCTGTTTTTT. This sequence joins TRBV9 and TRBJ2-2; TRBD2 aligns across 9 bases. Germline V CDR1 and CDR2: SGDLS, YYNGEE. V dropped 3 bases and J dropped 7; count of bases not matched to a gene: 7. The CDR3 sequence is 15 residues long.